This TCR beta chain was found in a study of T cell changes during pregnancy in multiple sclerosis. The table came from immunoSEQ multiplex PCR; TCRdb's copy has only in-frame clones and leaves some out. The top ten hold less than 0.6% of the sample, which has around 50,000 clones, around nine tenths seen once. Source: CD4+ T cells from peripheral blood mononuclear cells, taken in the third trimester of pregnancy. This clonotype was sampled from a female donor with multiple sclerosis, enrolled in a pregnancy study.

This CDR3 reads CASSQDLGQGSGNTIYF. CDR3 bases: TGTGCCAGCAGCCAAGACCTTGGACAGGGGTCTGGAAACACCATATATTTT. The rearrangement links TRBV4-2 to TRBJ1-3, with TRBD1 matching over 9 bases. V dropped 0 bases and J dropped 1; count of bases not matched to a gene: 4. Per germline, CDR1 LGHNA and CDR2 YNFKEQ. This CDR3 is built from 17 residues.